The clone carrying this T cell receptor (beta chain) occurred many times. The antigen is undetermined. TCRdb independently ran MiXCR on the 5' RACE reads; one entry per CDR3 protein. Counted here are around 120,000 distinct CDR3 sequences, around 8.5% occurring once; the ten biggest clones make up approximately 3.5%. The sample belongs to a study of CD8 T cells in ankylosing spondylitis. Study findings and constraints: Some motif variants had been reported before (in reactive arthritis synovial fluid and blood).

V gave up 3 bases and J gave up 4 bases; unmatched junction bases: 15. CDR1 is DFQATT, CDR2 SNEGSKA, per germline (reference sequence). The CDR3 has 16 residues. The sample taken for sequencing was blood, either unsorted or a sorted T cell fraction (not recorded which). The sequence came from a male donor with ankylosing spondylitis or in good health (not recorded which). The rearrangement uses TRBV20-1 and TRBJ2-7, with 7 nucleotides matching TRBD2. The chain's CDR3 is CSASRGRETLGYEQYF. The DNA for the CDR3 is TGCAGTGCTAGCCGTGGGCGGGAGACCCTAGGGTACGAGCAGTACTTC.